This entry lists 25 T cell receptor beta chains sequenced from one sample in a study of T cell repertoires in cytomegalovirus infection. The antigens for these receptors are not known. TCRdb independently ran MiXCR on the reads; one entry per CDR3 protein. This table has more than 75,000 distinct CDR3 sequences, about 29% appearing once. The input for sequencing was CD8+ T cells from cultured PBMCs, taken from culture after CMV antigen stimulation. Source of these receptors: a human donor in good health (CMV status not recorded). Some clones in this sample may be carry-over from other donors' samples.

This clonotype has more than one count but fewer than ten. This rearrangement joins TRBV12-3 or TRBV12-4 to TRBJ1-3; no clear D. Trimming took off 7 bases at V and 3 bases at J, with 10 bases between the two ends. There are 13 residues in the CDR3. In DNA form, the CDR3 reads TGTGCCAGCATCAACGGAGATGGAAACACCATATATTTT. Protein: CASINGDGNTIYF.

The chain is built from TRBV2 and TRBJ2-1; D unresolved. Germline CDR1 reads SNHLY; CDR2 reads FYNNEI. Trimming removed 3 bases from V and 0 bases from J, with 6 bases in between. This CDR3 contains 14 residues. CDR3 nucleotide sequence: TGTGCCAGCAGTGAGGCTAGCTCCTACAATGAGCAGTTCTTC. It specifies CASSEASSYNEQFF.

The rearrangement links TRBV28 to TRBJ1-3; D is uncertain. V lost 2 bases, J lost 9 bases, and 14 bases lay in between. Germline V lookup: CDR1 MDHEN, CDR2 SYDVKM. CDR3 length equals 14 residues. CDR3 sequence reads: CASSLIETMPTIYF. CDR3 DNA: TGTGCCAGCAGTTTAATTGAGACCATGCCCACCATATATTTT.

The chain links TRBV24-1 to TRBJ2-7; D is perhaps TRBD1 (6 bases). The germline gives CDR1 KGHDR, CDR2 SFDVKD. The CDR3 runs to 15 residues. V gave up 3 bases and J gave up 6 bases, with 17 bases separating them. The CDR3 is CATSDPATGLGEQYF. CDR3 nucleotide sequence: TGTGCCACCAGTGATCCGGCCACAGGGCTGGGCGAGCAGTACTTC.

Many counts were recorded for this clonotype. Written as DNA, the CDR3 is TGTGCCAGCAGCTTAGCGGGGGGTAGGACCCAGTACTTC. It encodes CASSLAGGRTQYF. V is TRBV7-2 and J is TRBJ2-5; perhaps TRBD2 as D (6 bases). Trimming left V 0 bases short and J 7 bases short, with 9 bases between. The CDR3 runs 13 residues. Germline V gives CDR1 SGHTA, CDR2 FQGNSA.

This clonotype was seen ten or more times. The genes are TRBV7-2 and TRBJ1-4; 7 bases are shared with TRBD1. The germline V gene encodes CDR1 SGHTA and CDR2 FQGNSA. This CDR3 spans 15 amino acids. Trimming took 5 bases from V and 8 from J; bases not matched to a gene: 11. CDR3 nucleotide sequence: TGTGCCAGCAGCGCAAACAGGGGAGGCAAAGAAAAACTGTTTTTT. This codes for CASSANRGGKEKLFF.

This clonotype was counted many times. This rearrangement joins TRBV27 to TRBJ2-7, with 8 bases aligning to TRBD1. Germline loops: CDR1 MNHEY, CDR2 SMNVEV (reference sequence). The CDR3 consists of 14 residues. J gave up 7 bases and V 8 bases, and 13 bases lay outside the gene matches. The CDR3 DNA follows: TGTGCCAGCGGTCCCGGGACAGGTGGTTTGGAGCAGTACTTC. Translating it yields CASGPGTGGLEQYF.

This clonotype occurred many times. V usage is TRBV20-1 and J usage is TRBJ2-5; 9 bases agree with TRBD2. CDR1 is DFQATT, CDR2 SNEGSKA, per germline (reference sequence). V gave up 3 bases and J gave up 2 bases; unmatched junction bases: 4. The CDR3 has 14 amino acids. The CDR3 protein is CSARPSGVQETQYF. CDR3 bases: TGCAGTGCTAGGCCTAGCGGGGTACAAGAGACCCAGTACTTC.

The chain links TRBV5-4 to TRBJ1-2, with D hard to call. This CDR3 has 13 residues. Trimming took off 5 bases at V and 8 bases at J, with 16 bases between the two ends. CDR1 and CDR2 (germline): SGHNT, YYREEE (reference sequence). Here the CDR3 reads CASRPDWFRGYTF. The CDR3 DNA reads TGTGCCAGCAGACCAGACTGGTTCCGGGGCTACACCTTC.

The chain couples TRBV5-3 to TRBJ2-2; D may be TRBD1 (6 bases). TRBV5-3 is filed as an ORF, its function uncertain. The CDR3 contains 15 residues. Trimming took off 8 bases at V and 3 bases at J, with 17 bases between the two ends. CDR3 in amino acids: CASSPGPGDTGELFF. The CDR3 coding sequence is TGTGCCAGCAGCCCTGGCCCAGGGGACACCGGGGAGCTGTTTTTT.

The chain recombines TRBV12-3 or TRBV12-4 with TRBJ2-5; tentative D call: TRBD1 (8 bases). The CDR3 is 17 residues long. Trimming removed 5 bases from V and 1 base from J, with 20 bases in between. The CDR3 here is CASSRQGWERGQETQYF. Here the CDR3 DNA reads TGTGCCAGCAGTCGACAGGGGTGGGAGCGGGGCCAAGAGACCCAGTACTTC.

V gene TRBV7-6 combines with J gene TRBJ1-1; D might be TRBD1 (6 bases). This CDR3 region has 13 residues. The V end was cut by 4 bases, the J end by 5 bases, with 11 bases between. CDR1 is SGHVS and CDR2 is FNYEAQ in the germline V gene. The CDR3 protein is CASSSQGRTEAFF. As DNA, the CDR3 is TGTGCCAGCAGCTCCCAGGGGCGGACTGAAGCTTTCTTT.

A few counts support this clonotype. The chain couples TRBV7-3 to TRBJ2-1, with 16 nucleotides matching TRBD2. Germline-derived CDR1 and CDR2 are SGHTA and FQGTGA. The CDR3 contains 21 residues. Unmatched junction bases numbered 8, after V lost 0 bases and J lost 0 bases. Written as DNA, the CDR3 is TGTGCCAGCAGCTTAACGGCGGGGGGACTAGCGGGGGGGCACTCCTACAATGAGCAGTTCTTC. It encodes CASSLTAGGLAGGHSYNEQFF. Based on the CDR3 plus reference TRBV7-3 and TRBJ2-1, the full variable domain is GAGVSQTPSNKVTEKGKYVELRCDPISGHTALYWYRQSLGQGPEFLIYFQGTGAADDSGLPNDRFFAVRPEGSVSTLKIQRTERGDSAVYLCASSLTAGGLAGGHSYNEQFFGPGTRLTVL.

V usage is TRBV6-5 and J usage is TRBJ2-7; possibly TRBD1 or TRBD2 for D (5 bases each). V dropped 2 bases and J dropped 2 bases, with 13 bases sitting between them. Germline CDR1 is MNHEY and CDR2 is SVGAGI. The CDR3 loop spans 15 amino acids. The CDR3 reads CASSYDSPRAYEQYF. The CDR3 DNA sequence: TGTGCCAGCAGTTACGACAGCCCGAGGGCCTACGAGCAGTACTTC.

This chain links TRBV11-2 with TRBJ2-5; D is unresolved. V was shortened by 3 bases and J by 3 bases, with 17 bases between the two germline ends. The CDR3 is 16 amino acids. Germline V gives CDR1 SGHAT, CDR2 FQNNGV. CDR3 sequence: CASSLGQRPREETQYF. The CDR3 DNA follows: TGTGCCAGCAGCTTGGGCCAGCGCCCAAGGGAAGAGACCCAGTACTTC.

V gene TRBV12-3 or TRBV12-4 combines with J gene TRBJ1-1; 9 bases agree with TRBD1. J was trimmed by 1 base and V by 5 bases; bases with no gene match: 5. This CDR3 contains 15 residues. CDR3 sequence: CASSPTQGANTEAFF. In nucleotides, the CDR3 is TGTGCCAGCAGTCCCACACAGGGGGCGAACACTGAAGCTTTCTTT.

The chain combines TRBV20-1 with TRBJ2-7; TRBD2 matches 7 bases. The V and J ends lost 0 bases and 0 bases, in that order; junction bases with no gene match: 8. Germline CDR1 and CDR2: DFQATT and SNEGSKA (reference sequence). The CDR3 extends over 16 amino acids. DNA of the CDR3: TGCAGTGCTAGAGATCGGGGTCCTAGCGGCTCCTACGAGCAGTACTTC. Translated, it gives CSARDRGPSGSYEQYF.

This clonotype was observed a handful of times. This chain uses TRBV29-1 with TRBJ1-5; D gene uncertain. This CDR3 has 12 amino acids. Trimming took 6 bases from V and 5 from J, leaving 11 bases between them. Germline V gene sequence: CDR1 SQVTM, CDR2 ANQGSEA. CDR3 in amino acids: CSVLDPDQPQHF. The CDR3 bases are TGCAGCGTCCTGGACCCAGATCAGCCCCAGCATTTT.

This clonotype was detected ten times or more. The chain has TRBV12-3 or TRBV12-4 and TRBJ2-2; TRBD1 agrees at 10 bases. The CDR3 contains 16 residues. Trimming removed 5 bases from V and 6 bases from J; junction bases left unmatched: 9. The CDR3 is CASSTSGTGESGELFF. CDR3 bases: TGTGCCAGCAGTACTTCTGGGACAGGGGAGTCCGGGGAGCTGTTTTTT.

This clonotype was picked up a small number of times. This chain links TRBV9 with TRBJ1-1; TRBD1 matches at 9 bases. Germline CDR1 is SGDLS and CDR2 is YYNGEE. V was pared by 3 bases and J by 0 bases, with 3 bases of the junction left unmatched. CDR3 length equals 15 residues. The CDR3 DNA is TGTGCCAGCAGCGACGGACAGGGGATGAACACTGAAGCTTTCTTT. Translation gives CASSDGQGMNTEAFF. Using reference TRBV9 and TRBJ1-1 for the parts outside the CDR3, the full variable domain is DSGVTQTPKHLITATGQRVTLRCSPRSGDLSVYWYQQSLDQGLQFLIQYYNGEERAKGNILERFSAQQFPDLHSELNLSSLELGDSALYFCASSDGQGMNTEAFFGQGTRLTVV.

This clonotype was seen a few times. CDR3 nucleotides: TGTGCCAGTAGTATAGCTCCGGACCAGAACTTACCTGGGACAGATACGCAGTATTTT. It codes for CASSIAPDQNLPGTDTQYF. The rearrangement uses TRBV19 and TRBJ2-3, with D uncertain. V dropped 1 base and J dropped 3 bases, with 23 bases sitting between them. This CDR3 region has 19 residues. The V gene's germline CDR1 is LNHDA and CDR2 SQIVND (reference sequence).

The chain couples TRBV15 to TRBJ1-1; D ambiguous. The V end was cut by 4 bases, the J end by 3 bases, with 6 bases between. The CDR3 covers 12 residues. Germline CDR1 and CDR2: LNHNV and YYDKDF (reference sequence). The CDR3 here is CATSKEDTEAFF. As DNA, the CDR3 is TGTGCCACCAGCAAGGAGGACACTGAAGCTTTCTTT.

This clonotype was seen only a few times. The rearrangement links TRBV12-3 or TRBV12-4 to TRBJ2-7; TRBD2 might be the D (5 bases). V shed 4 bases and J shed 3 bases, with 7 bases lying between them. The length of the CDR3 is 12 residues. The CDR3 coding sequence is TGTGCCAGCAGTTCCGGGATCTACGAGCAGTACTTC. It yields the protein CASSSGIYEQYF.

This clonotype was seen ten or more times. A junction boundary mismatches the germline segment, possibly from a read error. This rearrangement joins TRBV12-3 or TRBV12-4 to TRBJ1-1; the D is unclear. This CDR3 contains 13 residues. CDR3 loop: CASSLGTNTEAFF. The CDR3 DNA reads TGTGCCAGCAGCTTAGGTACGAACACTGAAGCTTTCTTT.

The rearrangement links TRBV24-1 to TRBJ1-1; TRBD1 matches 8 bases. Trimming removed 5 bases from V and 7 bases from J; junction bases left unmatched: 14. Looked up from germline, CDR1 is KGHDR and CDR2 is SFDVKD. The length of the CDR3 is 16 residues. CDR3 amino acids: CATSGRTGTNWDEAFF. DNA of the CDR3: TGTGCCACCAGTGGTAGGACAGGGACGAACTGGGATGAAGCTTTCTTT.